One and the same sample provided the 7 T cell receptor beta chains below, sequenced in a study of shared clonotypes between healthy human individuals. Sequenced by immunoSEQ multiplex PCR; TCRdb stores in-frame clones only, minus some. The data hold 1 million to 1.2 million clones, with around 77% observed a single time. What was sequenced was memory CD4+ T cells from PBMCs. The sample's subset: CD45RA-negative fraction. The receptors stem from a man aged 18 to 29 in good health. Some clones in this sample may be carry-over from other donors' samples.

The J gene is TRBJ2-2, the V gene TRBV11-3, with TRBD2 identical over 7 bases. In germline, CDR1 is SGHNT, CDR2 YENEEA. V shed 1 base, J shed 4 bases, and the junction held 3 bases outside the gene matches. The CDR3 is made up of 15 amino acids. As DNA, the CDR3 is TGTGCCAGCAGCTTAGCGAGCGGGGCCACCGGGGAGCTGTTTTTT. Amino acid sequence: CASSLASGATGELFF.

The rearrangement links TRBV2 to TRBJ1-5; D ambiguous. CDR3 length: 16 amino acids. Germline lookup yields CDR1 SNHLY and CDR2 FYNNEI. Trimming left V 3 bases short and J 2 bases short, with 14 bases between. This chain's CDR3 is CASSEFGRGGNQPQHF. DNA of the CDR3: TGTGCCAGCAGTGAGTTTGGCCGCGGGGGCAATCAGCCCCAGCATTTT.

The rearrangement uses TRBV5-1 and TRBJ2-5; a weak D match, TRBD1 (6 bases). Trimming cost V 3 bases and J 1 base, with 10 bases left between them. Per germline, CDR1 SGHRS and CDR2 YFSETQ. The length of the CDR3 is 14 residues. CDR3 in DNA: TGCGCCAGCAGCTACTCAGGGGCCCAAGAGACCCAGTACTTC. It translates to CASSYSGAQETQYF.

The chain has TRBV18 and TRBJ1-5; D gene uncertain. The CDR3 contains 13 residues. Germline lookup yields CDR1 KGHSH and CDR2 LQKENI. Between the trimmed V and J ends, which lost 4 bases and 7 bases, there was a span of 11 bases. CDR3 loop: CASSRQSGQPQHF. In nucleotides, the CDR3 is TGTGCCAGCTCACGGCAGAGTGGACAGCCCCAGCATTTT.

The chain employs TRBV28 and TRBJ1-1; tentatively, D is TRBD1 (6 bases). V lost 1 base, J lost 11 bases, and 20 bases lay in between. The germline CDR1 and CDR2 sequences are MDHEN and SYDVKM. This CDR3 is built from 15 residues. The CDR3 DNA sequence: TGTGCCAGCAGTTTATTGTCCGGGGGCGATTTTAGCGCTTTCTTT. This translates into CASSLLSGGDFSAFF.

The chain links TRBV2 to TRBJ2-5, with 7 bases lining up with TRBD2. The CDR3 spans 14 residues. The V gene end was trimmed by 3 bases and the J gene end by 6 bases; junction bases not matched to a gene: 7. Looked up from germline, CDR1 is SNHLY and CDR2 is FYNNEI. For the CDR3, the DNA is TGTGCCAGCAGTGACGGACTGGGAGGGAAGACCCAGTACTTC. As protein: CASSDGLGGKTQYF.

The chain combines TRBV6-6 with TRBJ2-2; 7 nucleotides agree with TRBD2. V shed 5 bases, J shed 0 bases, and the junction held 6 bases outside the gene matches. Germline-derived CDR1 and CDR2 are MNHNY and SVGAGI (reference sequence). The CDR3 length is 16 residues. The CDR3 coding sequence is TGTGCCAGCAGTCATCTAGCGGAGACGAACACCGGGGAGCTGTTTTTT. Protein sequence: CASSHLAETNTGELFF.